A selection of T cell receptor beta chains follows, all from one sample in a study of circulating CD8 cells and anti-PD-1 response in melanoma. One entry per CDR3 protein, called by TCRdb with MiXCR from the reads. The table lists nearly 800 distinct CDR3 sequences, roughly 7% of them singletons. Sequencing used CD8+ T cells from PBMCs, obtained at baseline or after one month of anti-PD-1 therapy (not recorded which). These receptors originate from a human donor with melanoma. Both conserved end residues are part of each CDR3. A D gene is named only where the DNA matches it firmly. Only some rows state a clone size, as once, few, many or a class for expanded clones.

J gene | clone size | V gene | D gene | CDR3 DNA | CDR3 protein
TRBJ1-1 | medium-sized | TRBV27 | . | TGTGCCAGCTGGGAAAGGGAAATGAACACTGAAGCTTTCTTT | CASWEREMNTEAFF
TRBJ2-7 | . | TRBV19 | TRBD1 | TGTGCCACCTCCCCGACAGGGGGTATTTACGAGCAGTACTTC | CATSPTGGIYEQYF
TRBJ1-5 | few | TRBV28 | . | TGTGCCAGCAGGAGCACACTGGGGGGCGGACAGCCCCAGCATTTT | CASRSTLGGGQPQHF
TRBJ1-1 | medium-sized | TRBV2 | . | TGTGCCAGCAGTCGGATGAACACTGAAGCTTTCTTT | CASSRMNTEAFF
TRBJ2-1 | hyperexpanded | TRBV27 | . | TGTGCCAGCAGTTCCACAGACAATGAGCAGTTCTTC | CASSSTDNEQFF
TRBJ2-7 | medium-sized | TRBV6-2/TRBV6-3 | . | TGTGCCAGCAGTTACTGGGCGGGGGAGCAGTACTTC | CASSYWAGEQYF
TRBJ1-6 | medium-sized | TRBV19 | . | TGTGCCAGTAGTATAAAGGGTTACGGATCACCCCTCCACTTT | CASSIKGYGSPLHF
TRBJ2-1 | medium-sized | TRBV11-2 | . | TGTGCCAGCAGCTTAGCCGGGAGCTCCTACAATGAGCAGTTCTTC | CASSLAGSSYNEQFF
TRBJ1-1 | medium-sized | TRBV7-3 | . | TGTGCCAGCAGCTTGTATGGTAGTCACACTGAAGCTTTCTTT | CASSLYGSHTEAFF
TRBJ1-4 | medium-sized | TRBV20-1 | . | TGCAGTGCCCCCGAGAACAGTCAAAATGAAAAACTGTTTTTT | CSAPENSQNEKLFF
TRBJ1-1 | medium-sized | TRBV19 | . | TGTGCCAGTAGTAAGATTGAGGGGACCGAGGGTCGGAGGAACACTGAAGCTTTCTTT | CASSKIEGTEGRRNTEAFF
TRBJ1-2 | large | TRBV19 | . | TGTGCCAGTAGTATCCGTCGTGGCTACACCTTC | CASSIRRGYTF
TRBJ1-5 | medium-sized | TRBV20-1 | TRBD1 | TGCAGTGCTAGAGTGAGGACAGGGGGCAATCAGCCCCAGCATTTT | CSARVRTGGNQPQHF
TRBJ1-5 | medium-sized | TRBV7-9 | . | TGTGCCAGCCCGCTTCTGAGGGGCAATCAGCCCCAGCATTTT | CASPLLRGNQPQHF
TRBJ2-1 | medium-sized | TRBV19 | TRBD2 | TGTGCCAGTAGTATATCGGGGGGGCCAAATGAGCAGTTCTTC | CASSISGGPNEQFF
TRBJ1-1 | large | TRBV19 | . | TGTGCCAGTAGACATCAGGGGTTGGACACTGAAGCTTTCTTT | CASRHQGLDTEAFF
TRBJ2-5 | medium-sized | TRBV25-1 | TRBD1 | TGTGCCAGCAGTGATCCGACTGGGACAGGGTATTGGGGGGGGACCCAGTACTTC | CASSDPTGTGYWGGTQYF
TRBJ2-5 | medium-sized | TRBV25-1 | . | TGTGCCAGCAGTAGGCCGCTCCTCGAGACCCAGTACTTC | CASSRPLLETQYF
TRBJ1-2 | few | TRBV28 | . | TGTGCCAGCAGGAATCTCGGACTCTATGGCTACACCTTC | CASRNLGLYGYTF
TRBJ2-1 | medium-sized | TRBV5-5 | . | TGTGCCAGCAGCTTGGGTTTGTCCGGATTCGGGAATGAGCAGTTCTTC | CASSLGLSGFGNEQFF
TRBJ2-7 | medium-sized | TRBV27 | . | TGTGCCAGCAGTTTAGGGGCGCGGGCAGGGGTATACGAGCAGTACTTC | CASSLGARAGVYEQYF
TRBJ2-5 | . | TRBV30 | . | TGTGCCTGGAGGGATGGGCGTGGGACCCAGTACTTC | CAWRDGRGTQYF
TRBJ1-5 | medium-sized | TRBV28 | . | TGTGCCAGCAGTTTGGCGGCAGGGGTTCGGGATTTTAATCAGCCCCAGCATTTT | CASSLAAGVRDFNQPQHF
TRBJ1-5 | few | TRBV28 | . | TGTGCCAGCAGTTTTGCTCCCGCCGAAAATCAGCCCCAGCATTTT | CASSFAPAENQPQHF
TRBJ2-7 | medium-sized | TRBV2 | . | TGTGCCAGCTGCTCCGGGGAGACAAGTCCGGGCGAGCAGTACTTC | CASCSGETSPGEQYF